This T cell receptor (beta chain) was observed in a study of blood T cell repertoires in COVID-19. This table comes from immunoSEQ multiplex PCR, and its TCRdb copy is limited to in-frame clones, with some not included. Seen here are 300,000 to 350,000 clones, approximately 89% observed once, and the top ten hold about 3.9%. The CDR3 runs 13 residues. Trimming pared 1 base from V and 6 bases from J, leaving 9 bases between. This chain links TRBV12-3 or TRBV12-4 with TRBJ1-2; TRBD1 is a possible D gene (6 bases). The sample comprised peripheral blood. This sequence was found in a woman aged 55-75 years with COVID-19, enrolled during active disease. CDR3: CASSLVNRDGYTF. The CDR3 DNA reads TGTGCCAGCAGTTTAGTAAACAGGGATGGCTACACCTTC.